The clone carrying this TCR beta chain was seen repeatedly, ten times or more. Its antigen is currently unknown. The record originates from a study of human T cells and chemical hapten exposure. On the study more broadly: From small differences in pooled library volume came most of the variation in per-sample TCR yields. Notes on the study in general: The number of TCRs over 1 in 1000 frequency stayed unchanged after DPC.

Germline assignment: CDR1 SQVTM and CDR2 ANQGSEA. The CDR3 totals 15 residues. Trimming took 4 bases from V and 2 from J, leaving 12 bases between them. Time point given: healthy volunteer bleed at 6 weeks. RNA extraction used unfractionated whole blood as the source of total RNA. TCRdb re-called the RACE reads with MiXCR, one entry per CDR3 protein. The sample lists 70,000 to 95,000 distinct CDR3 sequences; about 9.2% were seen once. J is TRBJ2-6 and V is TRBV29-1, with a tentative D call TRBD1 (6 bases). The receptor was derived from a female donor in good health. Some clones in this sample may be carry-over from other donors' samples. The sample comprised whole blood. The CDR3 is CSVGLQGPGANVLTF. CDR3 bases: TGCAGCGTTGGTTTACAGGGTCCTGGGGCCAACGTCCTGACTTTC.